The present entry profiles one T cell receptor (beta chain) with its context. Its specificity is unknown. This CDR3 is 12 amino acids long. Germline values: CDR1 MDHEN, CDR2 SYDVKM. Trimming cost V 4 bases and J 8 bases, with 11 bases left between them. The sample is drawn from a study of vaccination effects on CD4 cells after COVID-19. Sequencing in the ViraFEST assay came after antigen-specific CD4+ T cells had been expanded with viral peptide pools, which were used to stimulate PBMC. Subsequent to ten to eleven days of culture, CD4+ T cells were isolated. Participants were given two doses of BNT162b2 or mRNA-1273 vaccine. The healthy vaccine recipients, who had no prior SARS-CoV-2 infection, showed negative nucleocapsid antibodies. TCRdb's table, derived via immunoSEQ multiplex PCR, lists solely in-frame clones and lacks some. The table has more than 60,000 clones, over 70% seen once. Study findings and constraints: The study enrolled few convalescent patients and sampled no early post-infection timepoints.

The V gene is TRBV28, the J gene TRBJ1-2, with D perhaps TRBD1 (5 bases). The sample consisted of CD4+ T cells from PBMCs cultured with HCoV-229E spike peptides, taken after COVID-19 vaccination. The TCR originated in a human donor who received a COVID-19 vaccine. The CDR3 DNA is TGTGCCAGCAGTTCGGACACCCGGGGCTACACCTTC. Translation: CASSSDTRGYTF.